This T cell receptor (beta chain) was sequenced during a study of shared clonotypes between healthy human individuals. Study-wide results and limits: The donor pool, a small one, limited the genetic and exposure-history diversity represented. Researchers sampled only blood; tissue repertoires likely differ. Compared with memory subsets, naive subsets generally had larger estimated richness.

Turning to this clone: As yet, its antigen is unknown.

CDR3 length equals 15 residues. Per germline, CDR1 PRHDT and CDR2 FYEKMQ (reference sequence). Deletions cut 1 base from V and 11 bases from J, with 17 bases between. Adults of Caucasian background living in Nashville, Tennessee made up all donors. TCRdb's table, derived via immunoSEQ multiplex PCR, lists solely in-frame clones and lacks some. The sample contains roughly 700,000 clones, less than 85% of which appear only once. The sequencing input was memory CD4+ T cells sorted from blood. Described subset: CD45RA-negative fraction. The sequence derives from a woman in her 30s in good health. This rearrangement joins TRBV13 to TRBJ1-4; D not certain. The CDR3 here is CASSLVGRHERKLFF. The CDR3 region has the DNA TGTGCCAGCAGCTTAGTTGGGCGCCACGAGAGGAAACTGTTTTTT. Supplemented by reference TRBV13 and TRBJ1-4, the full variable domain reads AAGVIQSPRHLIKEKRETATLKCYPIPRHDTVYWYQQGPGQDPQFLISFYEKMQSDKGSIPDRFSAQQFSDYHSELNMSSLELGDSALYFCASSLVGRHERKLFFGSGTQLSVL.